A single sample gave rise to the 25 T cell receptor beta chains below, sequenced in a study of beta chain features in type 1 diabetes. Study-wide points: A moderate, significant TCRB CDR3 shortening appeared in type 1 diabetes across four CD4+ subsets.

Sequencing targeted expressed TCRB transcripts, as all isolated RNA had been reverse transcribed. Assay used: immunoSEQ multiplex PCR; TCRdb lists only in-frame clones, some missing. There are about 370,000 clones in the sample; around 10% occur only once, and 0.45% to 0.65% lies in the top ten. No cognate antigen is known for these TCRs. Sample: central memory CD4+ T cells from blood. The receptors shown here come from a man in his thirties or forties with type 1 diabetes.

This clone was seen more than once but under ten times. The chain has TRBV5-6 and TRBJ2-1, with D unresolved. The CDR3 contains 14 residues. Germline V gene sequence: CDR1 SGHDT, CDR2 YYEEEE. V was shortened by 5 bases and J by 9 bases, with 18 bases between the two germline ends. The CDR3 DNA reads TGTGCCAGCAGAATCCCGGTCTCAGGTGGTGAGCAGTTCTTC. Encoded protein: CASRIPVSGGEQFF.

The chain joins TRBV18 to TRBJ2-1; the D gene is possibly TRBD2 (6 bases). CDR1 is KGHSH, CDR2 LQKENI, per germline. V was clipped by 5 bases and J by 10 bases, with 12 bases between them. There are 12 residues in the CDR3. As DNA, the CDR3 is TGTGCCAGCTCATTTGGCGGGACCGAGCAGTTCTTC. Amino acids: CASSFGGTEQFF. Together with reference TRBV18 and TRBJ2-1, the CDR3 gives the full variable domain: NAGVMQNPRHLVRRRGQEARLRCSPMKGHSHVYWYRQLPEEGLKFMVYLQKENIIDESGMPKERFSAEFPKEGPSILRIQQVVRGDSAAYFCASSFGGTEQFFGPGTRLTVL.

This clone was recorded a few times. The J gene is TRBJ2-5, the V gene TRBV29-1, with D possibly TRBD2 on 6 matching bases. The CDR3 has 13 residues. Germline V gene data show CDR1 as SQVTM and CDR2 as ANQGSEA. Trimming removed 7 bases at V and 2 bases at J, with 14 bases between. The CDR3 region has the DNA TGCAGCGCAGGGCATAGCGGTCAAGAGACCCAGTACTTC. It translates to CSAGHSGQETQYF.

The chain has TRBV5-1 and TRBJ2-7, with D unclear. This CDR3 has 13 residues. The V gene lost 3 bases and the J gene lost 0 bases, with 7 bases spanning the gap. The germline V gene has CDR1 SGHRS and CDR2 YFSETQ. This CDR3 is CASSSPNSYEQYF. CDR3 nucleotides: TGCGCCAGCAGCTCACCAAACTCCTACGAGCAGTACTTC.

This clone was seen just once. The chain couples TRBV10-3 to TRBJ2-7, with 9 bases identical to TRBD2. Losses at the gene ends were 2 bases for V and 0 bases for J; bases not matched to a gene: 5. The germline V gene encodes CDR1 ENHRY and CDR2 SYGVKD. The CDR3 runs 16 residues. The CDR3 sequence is CAISEQPSGTSYEQYF. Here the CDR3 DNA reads TGTGCCATCAGTGAGCAGCCTAGCGGGACCTCCTACGAGCAGTACTTC.

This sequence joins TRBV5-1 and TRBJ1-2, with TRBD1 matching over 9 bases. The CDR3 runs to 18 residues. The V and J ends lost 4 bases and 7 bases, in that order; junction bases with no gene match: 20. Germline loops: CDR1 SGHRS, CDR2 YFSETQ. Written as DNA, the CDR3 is TGCGCCAGCAGCCCATATACCGGGACAGGGAGCCTCGGACTTGGCTACACCTTC. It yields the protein CASSPYTGTGSLGLGYTF.

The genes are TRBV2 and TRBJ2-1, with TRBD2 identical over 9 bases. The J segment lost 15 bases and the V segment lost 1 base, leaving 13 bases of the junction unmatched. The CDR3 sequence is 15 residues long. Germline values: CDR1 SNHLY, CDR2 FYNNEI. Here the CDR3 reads CASSEGRLAGSSPFF. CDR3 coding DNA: TGTGCCAGCAGTGAAGGTCGGCTAGCGGGAAGTTCGCCGTTCTTC. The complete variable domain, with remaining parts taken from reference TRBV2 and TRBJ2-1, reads EPEVTQTPSHQVTQMGQEVILRCVPISNHLYFYWYRQILGQKVEFLVSFYNNEISEKSEIFDDQFSVERPDGSNFTLKIRSTKLEDSAMYFCASSEGRLAGSSPFFGPGTRLTVL.

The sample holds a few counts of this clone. The CDR3 coding sequence is TGTGCCAGCAGCCCCTGGGCCAACAAAGCGAACACCGGGGAGCTGTTTTTT. Protein sequence: CASSPWANKANTGELFF. The rearrangement joins TRBV4-2 to TRBJ2-2; D remains ambiguous. The V end was cut by 4 bases, the J end by 0 bases, with 15 bases between. The germline V gene has CDR1 LGHNA and CDR2 YNFKEQ. The CDR3 runs to 17 residues.

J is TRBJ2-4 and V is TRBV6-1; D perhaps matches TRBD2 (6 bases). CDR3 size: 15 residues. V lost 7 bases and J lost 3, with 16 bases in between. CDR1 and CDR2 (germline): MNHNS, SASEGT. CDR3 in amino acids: CASIGGISVKNIQYF. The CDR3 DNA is TGTGCCAGCATCGGGGGTATTTCCGTCAAAAACATTCAGTACTTC.

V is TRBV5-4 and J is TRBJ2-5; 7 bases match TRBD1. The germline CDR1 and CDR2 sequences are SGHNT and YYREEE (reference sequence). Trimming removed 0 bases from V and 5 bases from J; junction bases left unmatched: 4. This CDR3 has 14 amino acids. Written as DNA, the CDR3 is TGTGCCAGCAGCTTGGGACAGGGTTATGAGACCCAGTACTTC. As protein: CASSLGQGYETQYF.

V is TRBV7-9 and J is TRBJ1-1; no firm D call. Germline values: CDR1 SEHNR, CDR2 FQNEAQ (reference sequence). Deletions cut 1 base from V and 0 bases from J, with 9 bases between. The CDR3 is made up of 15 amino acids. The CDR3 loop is CASSLGTLMNTEAFF. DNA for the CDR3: TGTGCCAGCAGCTTAGGTACCCTTATGAACACTGAAGCTTTCTTT.

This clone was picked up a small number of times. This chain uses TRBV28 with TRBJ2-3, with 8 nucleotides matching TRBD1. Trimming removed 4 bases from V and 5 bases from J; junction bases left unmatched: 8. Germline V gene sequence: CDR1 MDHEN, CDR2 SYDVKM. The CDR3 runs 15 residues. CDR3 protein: CASSSPGGGIDTQYF. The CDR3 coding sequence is TGTGCCAGCAGTTCACCAGGGGGCGGAATAGATACGCAGTATTTT. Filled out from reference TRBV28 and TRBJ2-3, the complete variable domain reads DVKVTQSSRYLVKRTGEKVFLECVQDMDHENMFWYRQDPGLGLRLIYFSYDVKMKEKGDIPEGYSVSREKKERFSLILESASTNQTSMYLCASSSPGGGIDTQYFGPGTRLTVL.

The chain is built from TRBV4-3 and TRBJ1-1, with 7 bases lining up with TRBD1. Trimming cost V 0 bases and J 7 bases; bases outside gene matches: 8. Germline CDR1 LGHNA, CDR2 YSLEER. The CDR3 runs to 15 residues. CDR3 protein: CASSQDGRGRSEAFF. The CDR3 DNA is TGCGCCAGCAGCCAAGATGGAAGGGGGCGAAGTGAAGCTTTCTTT.

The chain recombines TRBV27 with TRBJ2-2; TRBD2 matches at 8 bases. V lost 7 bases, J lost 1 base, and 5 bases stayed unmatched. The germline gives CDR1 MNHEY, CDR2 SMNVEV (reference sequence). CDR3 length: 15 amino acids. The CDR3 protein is CASIRLAGNTGELFF. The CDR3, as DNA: TGTGCCAGCATACGCCTAGCGGGGAACACCGGGGAGCTGTTTTTT.

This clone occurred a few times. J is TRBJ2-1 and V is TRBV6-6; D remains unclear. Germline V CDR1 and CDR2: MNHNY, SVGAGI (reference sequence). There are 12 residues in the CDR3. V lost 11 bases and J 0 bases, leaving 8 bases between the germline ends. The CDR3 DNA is TGTGCCGCTTACTACTCCTACAATGAGCAGTTCTTC. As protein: CAAYYSYNEQFF.

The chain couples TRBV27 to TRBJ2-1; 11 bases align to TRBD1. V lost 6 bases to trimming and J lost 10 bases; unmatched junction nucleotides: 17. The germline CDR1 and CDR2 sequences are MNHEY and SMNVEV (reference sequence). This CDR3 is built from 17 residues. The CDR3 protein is CASSPPRGQGVLGEQFF. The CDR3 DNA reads TGTGCCAGCAGCCCCCCCCGGGGACAGGGGGTCCTCGGGGAGCAGTTCTTC.

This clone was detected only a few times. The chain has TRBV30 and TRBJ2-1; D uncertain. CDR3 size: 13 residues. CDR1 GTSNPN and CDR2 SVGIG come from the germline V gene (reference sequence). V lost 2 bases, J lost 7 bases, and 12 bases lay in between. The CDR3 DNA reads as TGTGCCTGGAGTCGGGCCTATGGGAATGAGCAGTTCTTC. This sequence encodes CAWSRAYGNEQFF. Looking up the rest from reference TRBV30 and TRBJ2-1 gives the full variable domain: SQTIHQWPATLVQPVGSPLSLECTVEGTSNPNLYWYRQAAGRGLQLLFYSVGIGQISSEVPQNLSASRPQDRQFILSSKKLLLSDSGFYLCAWSRAYGNEQFFGPGTRLTVL.

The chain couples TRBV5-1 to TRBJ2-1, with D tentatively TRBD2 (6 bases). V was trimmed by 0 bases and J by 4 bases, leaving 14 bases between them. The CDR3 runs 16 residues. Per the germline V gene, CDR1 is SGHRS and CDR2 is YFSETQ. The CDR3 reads CASSLGGGTTYNEQFF. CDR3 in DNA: TGCGCCAGCAGCTTGGGTGGAGGGACCACATACAATGAGCAGTTCTTC.

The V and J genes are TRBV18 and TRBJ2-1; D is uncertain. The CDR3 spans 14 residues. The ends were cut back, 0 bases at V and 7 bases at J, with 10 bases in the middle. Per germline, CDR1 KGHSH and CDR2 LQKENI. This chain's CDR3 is CASSPPYTANEQFF. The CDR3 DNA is TGTGCCAGCTCACCACCGTATACGGCAAATGAGCAGTTCTTC.

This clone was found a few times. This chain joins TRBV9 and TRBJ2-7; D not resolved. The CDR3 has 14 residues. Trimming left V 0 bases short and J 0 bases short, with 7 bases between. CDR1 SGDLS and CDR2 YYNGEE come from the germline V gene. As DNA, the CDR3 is TGTGCCAGCAGCGTAGTACCGGGCTCCTACGAGCAGTACTTC. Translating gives CASSVVPGSYEQYF.

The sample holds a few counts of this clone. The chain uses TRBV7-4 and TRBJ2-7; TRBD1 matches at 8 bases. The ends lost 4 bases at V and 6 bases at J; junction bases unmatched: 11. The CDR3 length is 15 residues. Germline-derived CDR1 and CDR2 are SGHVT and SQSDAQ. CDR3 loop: CASSCAGQVDIEQYF. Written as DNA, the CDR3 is TGTGCCAGCAGCTGCGCGGGACAGGTAGACATCGAGCAGTACTTC.

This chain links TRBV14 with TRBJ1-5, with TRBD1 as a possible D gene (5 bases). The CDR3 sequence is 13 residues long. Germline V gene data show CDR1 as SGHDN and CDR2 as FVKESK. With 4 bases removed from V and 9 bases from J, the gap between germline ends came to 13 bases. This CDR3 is CASSPPEGVPQHF. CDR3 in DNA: TGTGCCAGCAGCCCGCCCGAAGGGGTGCCCCAGCATTTT.

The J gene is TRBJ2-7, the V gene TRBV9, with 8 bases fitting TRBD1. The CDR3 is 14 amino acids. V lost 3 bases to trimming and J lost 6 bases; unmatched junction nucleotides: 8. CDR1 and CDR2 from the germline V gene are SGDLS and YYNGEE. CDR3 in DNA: TGTGCCAGCAGCGCAACAGGGGGTAAGGGCGAGCAGTACTTC. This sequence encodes CASSATGGKGEQYF.

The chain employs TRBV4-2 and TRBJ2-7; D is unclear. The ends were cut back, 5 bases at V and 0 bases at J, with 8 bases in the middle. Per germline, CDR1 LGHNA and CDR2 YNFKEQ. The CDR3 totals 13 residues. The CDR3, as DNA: TGTGCCAGCAGCTTAGTCAGCTCCTACGAGCAGTACTTC. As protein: CASSLVSSYEQYF.

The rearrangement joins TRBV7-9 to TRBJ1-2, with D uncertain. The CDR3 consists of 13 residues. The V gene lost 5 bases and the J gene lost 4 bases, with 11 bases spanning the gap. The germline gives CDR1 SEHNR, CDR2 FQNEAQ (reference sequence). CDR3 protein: CASSVGASYGYTF. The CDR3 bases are TGTGCCAGCAGCGTTGGAGCTTCCTATGGCTACACCTTC.